This T cell receptor (beta chain) was profiled in a study of blood T cell repertoires in COVID-19. Original data processing: Amplification of reference gene primers was used by the study to estimate nucleated cell counts. Clones were sequenced by immunoSEQ multiplex PCR, and TCRdb holds only the in-frame ones, with some missing. That table is the source of V, J and clone size, and D and trimming were worked out from the DNA. The sample carries around 87,000 clones, about 76% recorded once. The sequence came from a woman older than 75 with acute or convalescent COVID-19. Sequences were obtained from peripheral blood.

CDR3 sequence: CASSYPMRGNTIYF. CDR3 DNA sequence: TGTGCCAGCAGTTATCCGATGAGGGGAAACACCATATATTTT. V and J are TRBV6-2 or TRBV6-3 and TRBJ1-3; no firm D call. In germline, CDR1 is MNHEY, CDR2 SVGEGT. The V gene lost 3 bases and the J gene lost 4 bases, with 10 bases spanning the gap. The CDR3 consists of 14 residues.